The 24 T cell receptor beta chains below come from one sample, sequenced in a study of blood T cell repertoires in COVID-19. The table came from immunoSEQ multiplex PCR; TCRdb's copy has only in-frame clones and leaves some out. The table records about 350,000 clones, about 88% of them present only once. Sequencing used PBMCs or T cells enriched from blood (not recorded which). The receptors were gathered from a woman younger than 45 who had been exposed to COVID-19.

The chain links TRBV12-3 or TRBV12-4 to TRBJ1-4; no clear D. V lost 8 bases, J lost 8 bases, and 6 bases lay in between. The CDR3 is made up of 10 amino acids. The CDR3 here is CASAGEKLFF. In DNA form, the CDR3 reads TGTGCCAGCGCGGGGGAAAAACTGTTTTTT.

J is TRBJ2-1 and V is TRBV27, with no clear D. The CDR3 covers 12 residues. The V end was cut by 7 bases, the J end by 7 bases, with 11 bases between. Germline V gene data show CDR1 as MNHEY and CDR2 as SMNVEV (reference sequence). The CDR3 DNA is TGTGCCAGCACCCAGGAACAGAATGAGCAGTTCTTC. Protein product: CASTQEQNEQFF.

The chain is built from TRBV19 and TRBJ2-7; 11 bases line up with TRBD1. J lost 6 bases, V lost 7 bases, and 11 bases had no gene match. The CDR3 has 15 amino acids. CDR1 is LNHDA and CDR2 is SQIVND in the germline V gene (reference sequence). CDR3 protein: CASTDPGQGVFEQYF. In DNA, the CDR3 is TGTGCCAGTACCGATCCGGGACAGGGGGTTTTCGAGCAGTACTTC.

CDR3 sequence reads: CASSLQGATNEQYF. The CDR3 nucleotides are TGTGCCAGCAGCTTACAGGGGGCCACAAACGAGCAGTACTTC. The genes are TRBV5-6 and TRBJ2-7; TRBD1 matches at 9 bases. Trimming at V came to 2 bases and at J to 5 bases, leaving 5 bases not matched to a gene. This CDR3 has 14 residues. The germline gives CDR1 SGHDT, CDR2 YYEEEE.

This chain uses TRBV27 with TRBJ2-5; 9 bases map to TRBD2. The CDR3 is 13 residues long. CDR1 and CDR2 (germline): MNHEY, SMNVEV (reference sequence). Trimming at V came to 6 bases and at J to 3 bases, leaving 2 bases not matched to a gene. The CDR3 DNA sequence: TGTGCCAGCAGGCTAGCGGGGAAAGAGACCCAGTACTTC. This encodes CASRLAGKETQYF.

V is TRBV11-3 and J is TRBJ2-3; tentatively, D is TRBD1 (5 bases). Trimming removed 1 base from V and 0 bases from J, with 11 bases in between. The CDR3 runs 16 residues. Germline-derived CDR1 and CDR2 are SGHNT and YENEEA. In nucleotides, the CDR3 is TGTGCCAGCAGCTTAGGTGGCAGGGCTAGCACAGATACGCAGTATTTT. Protein sequence: CASSLGGRASTDTQYF.

Here the CDR3 reads CASSVSGTPYNEQFF. CDR3 bases: TGTGCCAGCAGCGTCTCCGGGACACCCTACAATGAGCAGTTCTTC. The rearrangement links TRBV9 to TRBJ2-1; D perhaps matches TRBD1 (6 bases). This CDR3 region has 15 residues. Germline V lookup: CDR1 SGDLS, CDR2 YYNGEE. V was cut by 2 bases and J by 2 bases, with 11 bases left in between.

This clone was recorded once. The chain is built from TRBV28 and TRBJ2-5; 7 positions agree with TRBD1. The V segment lost 6 bases and the J segment 0 bases; nucleotides outside the gene matches: 4. Germline CDR1 MDHEN, CDR2 SYDVKM. This CDR3 is built from 14 residues. CDR3: CASSQTGHQETQYF. The CDR3 DNA sequence: TGTGCCAGCAGCCAGACAGGGCACCAAGAGACCCAGTACTTC.

This chain joins TRBV29-1 and TRBJ2-1, with 11 positions matching TRBD2. CDR1 is SQVTM, CDR2 ANQGSEA, per germline. The CDR3 spans 14 residues. The V gene end was trimmed by 4 bases and the J gene end by 6 bases; junction bases not matched to a gene: 5. CDR3 residues: CSVGATSGSNEQFF. The CDR3 nucleotides are TGCAGCGTTGGGGCTACTAGCGGGAGCAATGAGCAGTTCTTC.

This clone has only a few counts. This chain links TRBV3-1 (or the pseudogene TRBV3-2) with TRBJ2-1; a weak D match, TRBD1 (7 bases). The V and J ends lost 5 bases and 7 bases respectively, with 15 bases between them. The CDR3 runs 14 residues. Germline CDR1 LGHDT, CDR2 YNNKEL (reference sequence). CDR3 sequence (DNA): TGTGCCAGCAGCTTGGAGGGGGCGGGGAATGAGCAGTTCTTC. It yields the protein CASSLEGAGNEQFF.

This chain joins TRBV5-1 and TRBJ2-7; D gene unclear. CDR1 is SGHRS, CDR2 YFSETQ, per germline. The CDR3 has 14 amino acids. Trimming pared 4 bases from V and 5 bases from J, leaving 16 bases between. The CDR3 DNA reads TGCGCCAGCAGCCCCCAGGCGAAGGTCCACGAGCAGTACTTC. Protein: CASSPQAKVHEQYF.

The genes are TRBV10-2 and TRBJ2-7; 7 positions match TRBD1. Trimming at V came to 10 bases and at J to 7 bases, leaving 13 bases not matched to a gene. CDR3 length: 13 amino acids. CDR1 is WSHSY and CDR2 is SAAADI in the germline V gene. CDR3 coding DNA: TGCGCCACCCTACCGGCCCTGACAGGGGAGCAGTACTTC. As protein: CATLPALTGEQYF.

The V gene is TRBV24-1, the J gene TRBJ2-5; D remains unclear. This CDR3 comprises 13 residues. From germline, CDR1 is KGHDR and CDR2 SFDVKD. Trimming removed 4 bases from V and 4 bases from J, with 9 bases in between. The CDR3 loop is CATSEVLRETQYF. CDR3 nucleotide sequence: TGTGCCACCAGTGAGGTCCTGCGAGAGACCCAGTACTTC.

The chain is built from TRBV6-5 and TRBJ1-1, with D possibly TRBD1 on 6 matching bases. In germline, CDR1 is MNHEY, CDR2 SVGAGI. CDR3 size: 15 residues. Trimming removed 0 bases at V and 4 bases at J, with 12 bases between. For the CDR3, the DNA is TGTGCCAGCAGTTACTCCCGGGGGGGCGGCACTGAAGCTTTCTTT. As protein: CASSYSRGGGTEAFF.

This clone was seen a single time. This chain links TRBV11-3 with TRBJ2-7; 7 bases line up with TRBD1. The CDR3 covers 13 residues. Germline CDR1 is SGHNT and CDR2 is YENEEA. V lost 4 bases and J lost 0; bases outside the gene matches: 0. The CDR3 coding sequence is TGTGCCAGCAGCTGGGACAGCTCCTACGAGCAGTACTTC. It specifies CASSWDSSYEQYF.

The genes are TRBV5-1 and TRBJ2-3; 9 bases agree with TRBD2. The CDR3 extends over 15 amino acids. Trimming cost V 0 bases and J 4 bases; bases outside gene matches: 3. From germline, CDR1 is SGHRS and CDR2 YFSETQ. CDR3 residues: CASSLATSGPDTQYF. In DNA form, the CDR3 reads TGCGCCAGCAGCTTGGCGACTAGCGGTCCAGATACGCAGTATTTT.

J is TRBJ1-6 and V is TRBV28, with D possibly being TRBD1 (5 bases). There are 16 residues in the CDR3. V lost 5 bases to trimming and J lost 10 bases, with 21 bases between them. Germline CDR1 reads MDHEN; CDR2 reads SYDVKM. The CDR3: CASSPGGDGVLSPLHF. DNA for the CDR3: TGTGCCAGCAGTCCCGGGGGAGATGGGGTTTTGTCACCCCTCCACTTT.

The V and J genes are TRBV12-3 or TRBV12-4 and TRBJ2-7; the D is unclear. This CDR3 comprises 13 residues. Trimming pared 7 bases from V and 6 bases from J, leaving 16 bases between. The CDR3 here is CASKQNGVGEQYF. The CDR3 DNA reads TGTGCCAGCAAACAAAATGGAGTCGGCGAGCAGTACTTC.

This clone was detected only a few times. The rearrangement links TRBV27 to TRBJ1-6; 10 nucleotides line up with TRBD1. J lost 9 bases, V lost 5 bases, and 7 bases had no gene match. CDR1 and CDR2 from the germline V gene are MNHEY and SMNVEV (reference sequence). The CDR3 is made up of 15 amino acids. The CDR3 region is CASSTSTGGPSPLHF. The CDR3 DNA follows: TGTGCCAGCAGTACCTCGACAGGGGGCCCTTCACCCCTCCACTTT.

In DNA, the CDR3 is TGCAGCGTTGTACAGGGGACCAATCAGCCCCAGCATTTT. Protein: CSVVQGTNQPQHF. The V gene is TRBV29-1, the J gene TRBJ1-5, with 7 nucleotides matching TRBD1. V shed 4 bases, J shed 3 bases, and the junction held 3 bases outside the gene matches. CDR3 size: 13 residues. Per germline, CDR1 SQVTM and CDR2 ANQGSEA.

The chain combines TRBV7-9 with TRBJ2-2, with TRBD2 matching over 8 bases. V lost 5 bases, J lost 2 bases, and 4 bases stayed unmatched. The CDR3 sequence is 15 residues long. From germline, CDR1 is SEHNR and CDR2 FQNEAQ (reference sequence). For the CDR3, the DNA is TGTGCCAGCAGCCGTCTAGCGGGTAACACCGGGGAGCTGTTTTTT. Translating gives CASSRLAGNTGELFF.

V usage is TRBV19 and J usage is TRBJ2-1; tentatively, D is TRBD2 (7 bases). The CDR3 contains 15 residues. The germline V and J ends were trimmed by 7 bases and 7 bases, with 20 bases remaining between them. Looked up from germline, CDR1 is LNHDA and CDR2 is SQIVND (reference sequence). CDR3 in amino acids: CASKSIAGAWNEQFF. CDR3 coding DNA: TGTGCCAGTAAATCCATTGCGGGGGCGTGGAATGAGCAGTTCTTC.

The chain links TRBV10-3 to TRBJ1-6; possibly TRBD1 for D (6 bases). This CDR3 is built from 16 residues. V lost 8 bases, J lost 0 bases, and 14 bases lay in between. The germline gives CDR1 ENHRY, CDR2 SYGVKD. In DNA form, the CDR3 reads TGTGCCATCGGGGGGGCTGCGAGCTCCTATAATTCACCCCTCCACTTT. The encoded protein is CAIGGAASSYNSPLHF.

The J gene is TRBJ2-7, the V gene TRBV7-2, with TRBD2 as a possible D gene (6 bases). V was pared by 0 bases and J by 3 bases, with 6 bases between. Germline CDR1 and CDR2: SGHTA and FQGNSA. This CDR3 is built from 13 residues. The CDR3 DNA sequence: TGTGCCAGCAGCTTAGCGGGAGGCTACGAGCAGTACTTC. This gives the protein CASSLAGGYEQYF.